The entry that follows covers one TCR beta chain sequence. Its cognate antigen is unknown. V gave up 4 bases and J gave up 6 bases, with 18 bases separating them. Germline-derived CDR1 and CDR2 are LGHDT and YNNKEL (reference sequence). The CDR3 has 16 residues. This sample stems from a study of T cell responses to AZD1222 COVID-19 vaccine. The wider study: The analysis combined second doses at about 4 or about 12 weeks. Study-level findings and limits: White British ancestry dominated among donors, who included more females, and clonal diversity was possibly underestimated. Across spike, vaccine-associated CD4 TCRs were found, dominant at 160-218 and 743-854. Close to half of spike-specific TCRs reportedly recognize unmutated variant regions.

Data came from immunoSEQ multiplex PCR; TCRdb stores just in-frame clones and leaves some out. This sample has about 150,000 clones, with around 93% found just once. The material sequenced was peripheral blood, taken on day 0 of AZD1222 vaccination. The receptor's source is an adult in good health. This chain connects TRBV3-1 (or the pseudogene TRBV3-2) to TRBJ1-4, with D unresolved. This CDR3 is CASSPPSGFSHEKLFF. CDR3 DNA: TGTGCCAGCAGCCCCCCGAGCGGGTTCTCACATGAAAAACTGTTTTTT.